Listed below are T cell receptor beta chains from one sample, sequenced in a study of blood T cell repertoires in COVID-19. Measured with immunoSEQ multiplex PCR; TCRdb has only the in-frame clones, and not every one. The table has 150,000 or so clones, 87% seen once; the top ten hold 3.5% to 4.5%. Sequenced: PBMCs or T cells enriched from blood (not recorded which). The receptors stem from a woman in her thirties or forties who had been exposed to COVID-19. Both conserved end residues are part of each CDR3. D genes are given only for firm matches. Size tells how often a clone was seen (once, few, many) or the class of an expanded clone, and some rows leave it out.

>13|-|TRBD1|TRBJ2-7|TRBV27
CASRRDSFHEQYF
TGTGCCAGCAGACGGGACAGCTTCCACGAGCAGTACTTC
>15|-|-|TRBJ2-5|TRBV5-6
CASSPGVLQRETQYF
TGTGCCAGCAGCCCCGGGGTACTCCAAAGAGAGACCCAGTACTTC
>14|once|-|TRBJ2-1|TRBV4-1
CASSQDPYLNEQFF
TGCGCCAGCAGCCAAGATCCCTACCTCAATGAGCAGTTCTTC
>15|-|-|TRBJ1-4|TRBV9
CASSVTGTTNEKLFF
TGTGCCAGCAGCGTTACAGGGACAACTAATGAAAAACTGTTTTTT
>18|-|TRBD2|TRBJ2-1|TRBV3-1/TRBV3-2
CASSQEELAGASYNEQFF
TGTGCCAGCAGCCAAGAGGAACTAGCGGGAGCCTCCTACAATGAGCAGTTCTTC
>16|-|TRBD1|TRBJ1-4|TRBV15
CATSTFPGQGVEKLFF
TGTGCCACCAGCACATTCCCGGGACAGGGGGTCGAAAAACTGTTTTTT
>15|-|-|TRBJ2-5|TRBV27
CASRSGTTTQETQYF
TGTGCCAGCAGATCCGGGACAACCACCCAAGAGACCCAGTACTTC
>16|-|-|TRBJ1-1|TRBV7-2
CASSPQVSRSNTEAFF
TGTGCCAGCAGCCCCCAGGTATCGCGTTCGAACACTGAAGCTTTCTTT
>11|-|-|TRBJ2-1|TRBV20-1
CSARAYNEQFF
TGCAGTGCTAGAGCTTACAATGAGCAGTTCTTC
>16|-|TRBD1|TRBJ1-5|TRBV28
CASRDRATGVNQPQHF
TGTGCCAGCAGAGACCGTGCTACAGGGGTCAATCAGCCCCAGCATTTT
>16|-|TRBD2|TRBJ2-2|TRBV11-1
CASSPPTSGLTGELFF
TGTGCCAGCAGCCCGCCGACTAGCGGGCTTACCGGGGAGCTGTTTTTT
>15|once|-|TRBJ2-1|TRBV6-4
CASSEESGSYNEQFF
TGTGCCAGCAGTGAAGAAAGCGGGTCCTACAATGAGCAGTTCTTC
>14|-|-|TRBJ2-7|TRBV11-2
CASRLGHSSYEQYF
TGTGCCAGCAGGCTGGGACACTCCTCCTACGAGCAGTACTTC
>14|-|TRBD1|TRBJ1-2|TRBV27
CASYRPGTAYGYTF
TGTGCCAGTTACCGACCCGGGACAGCCTATGGCTACACCTTC
>16|-|TRBD1|TRBJ1-1|TRBV27
CASSLPPGGTNTEAFF
TGTGCCAGCAGTTTACCTCCAGGGGGCACGAACACTGAAGCTTTCTTT
>17|-|-|TRBJ2-6|TRBV18
CASSPPNSPSGANVLTF
TGTGCCAGCTCACCCCCAAACAGCCCCTCTGGGGCCAACGTCCTGACTTTC
>14|-|TRBD2|TRBJ2-5|TRBV25-1
CASSESGGQETQYF
TGTGCCAGCAGTGAATCCGGGGGGCAAGAGACCCAGTACTTC
>16|-|-|TRBJ1-2|TRBV19
CASSENREPFTYGYTF
TGTGCCAGTAGCGAAAACAGGGAACCGTTTACCTATGGCTACACCTTC
>13|-|-|TRBJ1-5|TRBV10-1
CASSSGLGQPQHF
TGCGCCAGCAGTTCAGGGTTAGGTCAGCCCCAGCATTTT
>12|-|-|TRBJ1-2|TRBV12-3/TRBV12-4
CASSLGSYGYTF
TGTGCCAGCAGTTTAGGGAGCTATGGCTACACCTTC
>18|-|-|TRBJ2-2|TRBV6-2/TRBV6-3
CASSYLNFTGIDTGELFF
TGTGCCAGCAGTTACTTAAACTTTACCGGGATAGACACCGGGGAGCTGTTTTTT
>15|-|-|TRBJ2-5|TRBV7-8
CASSLNRAGAETQYF
TGTGCCAGCAGCTTAAATCGGGCAGGGGCTGAGACCCAGTACTTC
>20|-|-|TRBJ2-1|TRBV12-5
CASGLASLPLSRFRYNEQFF
TGTGCTAGTGGTTTGGCCTCCCTACCCTTGTCGCGGTTTCGGTACAATGAGCAGTTCTTC
>15|-|TRBD1|TRBJ2-5|TRBV4-2
CASSPPGQGSETQYF
TGTGCCAGCAGCCCTCCGGGACAGGGTTCAGAGACCCAGTACTTC
>15|-|-|TRBJ1-5|TRBV18
CASSPRGEVGQPQHF
TGTGCCAGCTCACCACGTGGGGAGGTCGGTCAGCCCCAGCATTTT
>14|-|TRBD1|TRBJ2-7|TRBV2
CASRLTGGTYEQYF
TGTGCCAGCAGGCTCACAGGGGGAACCTACGAGCAGTACTTC
>15|-|TRBD2|TRBJ2-3|TRBV28
CASSPTLAGTDTQYF
TGTGCCAGCAGCCCAACCCTAGCGGGCACAGATACGCAGTATTTT
>14|-|TRBD1|TRBJ2-7|TRBV2
CASPRQGSSYEQYF
TGTGCCAGCCCCCGACAGGGAAGCTCCTACGAGCAGTACTTC
>17|few|TRBD2|TRBJ2-1|TRBV25-1
CASSSLRGTRNDNEQFF
TGTGCCAGCAGTTCCCTCCGGGGGACTAGAAATGACAATGAGCAGTTCTTC
>16|-|TRBD1|TRBJ1-6|TRBV5-4
CASSLQGSSYNSPLHF
TGTGCCAGCAGCTTACAGGGGAGCTCCTATAATTCACCCCTCCACTTT
>17|-|TRBD1|TRBJ2-5|TRBV28
CASSLPTRQGLKETQYF
TGTGCCAGCAGTTTACCTACGCGACAGGGGTTAAAAGAGACCCAGTACTTC
>18|-|TRBD2|TRBJ2-1|TRBV6-1
CASSENLLAGGSYNEQFF
TGTGCCAGCAGTGAAAATTTACTAGCGGGGGGCTCCTACAATGAGCAGTTCTTC
>15|-|-|TRBJ1-5|TRBV7-9
CASSLGDSSNQPQHF
TGTGCCAGCAGCTTAGGTGACAGTAGCAATCAGCCCCAGCATTTT
>14|-|-|TRBJ2-7|TRBV14
CASSQDGSSLEQYF
TGTGCCAGCAGCCAAGATGGGTCTAGCCTCGAGCAGTACTTC
>16|few|TRBD2|TRBJ2-1|TRBV5-1
CASCRDGTSGYNEQFF
TGCGCCAGCTGCCGGGACGGGACTAGCGGATACAATGAGCAGTTCTTC
>15|-|-|TRBJ2-5|TRBV11-2
CASSLGPLLEETQYF
TGTGCCAGCAGCTTAGGGCCTCTCCTAGAAGAGACCCAGTACTTC
>16|few|-|TRBJ1-5|TRBV10-2
CASSEWESLSNQPQHF
TGCGCCAGCAGTGAGTGGGAGTCCCTTAGCAATCAGCCCCAGCATTTT
>14|-|TRBD1|TRBJ1-1|TRBV5-4
CASSFRGGEIEAFF
TGTGCCAGCAGCTTCCGAGGGGGCGAGATTGAAGCTTTCTTT
>15|once|TRBD2|TRBJ2-1|TRBV12-5
CASGWGLAGGNEQFF
TGTGCTAGTGGTTGGGGACTAGCGGGAGGCAATGAGCAGTTCTTC
>14|-|-|TRBJ1-4|TRBV28
CASRTTGFFEKLFF
TGTGCCAGCAGAACTACAGGGTTTTTTGAAAAACTGTTTTTT
>12|-|-|TRBJ2-7|TRBV6-5
CASRNLEAEQYF
TGTGCCAGCAGAAATCTTGAGGCCGAGCAGTACTTC
>13|-|-|TRBJ2-5|TRBV9
CASSVAVKETQYF
TGTGCCAGCAGCGTAGCTGTTAAAGAGACCCAGTACTTC
>16|-|-|TRBJ2-7|TRBV7-9
CASSPSGGVATYEQYF
TGTGCCAGCAGCCCAAGCGGTGGCGTAGCGACCTACGAGCAGTACTTC
>15|-|TRBD2|TRBJ2-5|TRBV19
CASSSGTNERETQYF
TGTGCCAGTAGTTCCGGGACTAACGAACGAGAGACCCAGTACTTC